Detailed here is one T cell receptor (beta chain). These data are taken from a study of CD8 T cells in Susac syndrome. Reverse transcription of about 0.5 to 1 ug RNA used random hexamers. immunoSEQ multiplex PCR amplified TCR beta CDR3 across 54 Vbeta, 13 Jbeta. TCRdb re-called the immunoSEQ multiplex PCR reads through MiXCR, storing one row per CDR3 protein. Of about 190,000 distinct CDR3 sequences listed, under 97% are singletons. The CDR3 extends over 14 amino acids. The V gene's germline CDR1 is GTSNPN and CDR2 SVGIG (reference sequence). The V and J ends lost 2 bases and 5 bases, in that order; junction bases with no gene match: 4.

The chain combines TRBV30 with TRBJ1-1, with TRBD1 identical over 11 bases. The material sequenced was CD4+ T cells from PBMCs. The TCR sequence derives from a human donor with Susac syndrome. CDR3 sequence (DNA): TGTGCCTGGAGTTGGACAGGGGGCTTAACTGAAGCTTTCTTT. It specifies CAWSWTGGLTEAFF. Together with reference TRBV30 and TRBJ1-1, the CDR3 gives the full variable domain: SQTIHQWPATLVQPVGSPLSLECTVEGTSNPNLYWYRQAAGRGLQLLFYSVGIGQISSEVPQNLSASRPQDRQFILSSKKLLLSDSGFYLCAWSWTGGLTEAFFGQGTRLTVV.